Sequencing of this TCR beta chain was carried out in a study of cytomegalovirus exposure and HLA in healthy donors (dated 2017 in TCRdb). About the full investigation: An earlier analysis of several hundred of the donors reported 250 to 350 Gb of sequence data and about 100 million unique TCR beta sequences from about 179 million T cells. Along with the 666-subject first cohort, a separate validation cohort of about 110 different subjects was used. The later analysis used no new phenotypic data to find candidate immune exposures, relying instead on TCR beta sequences and their occurrence across donors. On average, around 240,000 unique TCR beta nucleotide sequences were sequenced per donor among a few hundred genotyped donors of the cohort, with roughly 18% of those sequences being non-productive. In a later genetic analysis, genome-wide SNP genotypes for about 55% of the roughly 700 donors were used, and that subset was treated as a discovery cohort. The number of typed donors differed by locus: about 620-640 for A, B, C, DRB1 and DQB1; some 500 for DQA1; approximately 600 for DPA1; and roughly 490 for DPB1. Every repertoire in the discovery cohort had been generated on one and the same sequencing platform. Because of strong linkage in the cohort, roughly five DR-DQ haplotypes were treated as single units for association and clustering. To predict cytomegalovirus infection status, the study brought together high-throughput TCR immunosequencing, statistical association of individual TCRs with disease status, and machine learning. To study patterns of TCR occurrence, a later analysis re-analyzed previously published TCR beta repertoires from 666 donors and added high-resolution HLA genotyping. Both class I and class II loci were covered by HLA typing, at four-digit resolution. An early release that covered fewer than 750 HLA-typed donors contained approximately 300 gigabases of sequencing data and tens of millions of unique TCR sequences. An earlier analysis of several hundred of the donors applied high-throughput TCR beta sequencing to assess whether each TCR beta V gene segment acted as functional or pseudogenic. The study used immunosequencing to profile the T cell repertoires of around 600 subjects and linked those repertoires to cytomegalovirus serostatus. Among the approximately 400 genotyped donors, approximately 77% belonged to the genetic ancestry cluster associated with self-reported Caucasian donors. Donor age, sex, ethnicity and CMV serostatus were collected together with the repertoire data. The study aimed to test whether signatures of past pathogen exposure could be identified by cataloging public T cell receptors.

In total, approximately 610 healthy bone marrow donors made up the cohort. Cohort members were all nominally healthy when sampled, although unrecorded immune exposures were likely present. The donor tested CMV seropositive, placing the donor among the approximately 310 seropositive members of the cohort. A peripheral blood sample was collected from each donor, and TCR beta sequencing was performed on peripheral blood mononuclear cells. The Qiagen DNeasy Blood Extraction Kit was used to extract genomic DNA from the blood cell samples. The receptor library was made with the immunoSEQ multiplex PCR assay. The multiplex PCR relied on a mix of 60 forward primers for TCR Vbeta segments and 13 reverse primers for TCR Jbeta segments. Amplification of the CDR3 region of rearranged TCR beta genes was performed with a multiplex PCR assay on genomic DNA. On the Illumina HiSeq System, the amplified TCR beta libraries were sequenced as 87-base-pair reads. The authors' pipeline ran thus. Across the 500 to 750 repertoires, a later analysis counted roughly 77 million unique TCR beta chains, around 11 million of which were shared by at least two donors. Raw reads were error-corrected and collapsed into unique sequences by a nearest-neighbor algorithm in which closely related sequences were merged to remove PCR and sequencing errors. To assign V, D and J gene segments, CDR3 sequences were aligned to IMGT reference sequences. Each retained sequence needed at least a six-nucleotide match to both a V gene segment and a J gene segment. A rearrangement counted as productive if the CDR3 had no stop codons and remained in frame with V and J, and every other rearrangement counted as non-productive. Following IMGT convention, CDR3 was defined as the stretch from the second conserved V-encoded cysteine up to the conserved J-encoded phenylalanine. The earlier analysis of 587 of the donors excluded sequences that lacked an unambiguous match to a single V gene segment. In an earlier analysis of 587 of the donors, a V segment was called functional when productive rearrangements were above 56.7%, and segregating when the standard deviation between donors exceeded 5%. To diagnose cytomegalovirus status from the catalog of TCR beta chain sequences, a statistical classification framework was built. In a later analysis, TCR nucleotide sequences were compared against IMGT/GENE-DB human TR gene sequences so that V and J genes could be assigned. A later analysis assigned CDR3 sequences and most-parsimonious VDJ recombination scenarios with the TCRdist pipeline. A later analysis defined each TCR beta chain by its CDR3 amino acid sequence plus V-gene family, and excluded reads lacking a unique V-gene family. As a way to deal with suspected cross-contamination and a sequencing artifact, a later analysis dropped hundreds of nucleotide sequences that were highly shared and had low generation probability. In a later analysis, a clonal expansion index for each public chain was calculated from normalized within-repertoire ranks of inferred template counts. In a later analysis, generation probabilities were computed with a VDJ recombination model fitted to out-of-frame rearrangements, and the resulting probabilities were checked against IGoR. Hypergeometric tests were used in a later analysis to score TCR-TCR, TCR-HLA and TCR-CMV co-occurrence, with a repertoire-size bias correction applied to the TCR pairs. To estimate false discovery rates, a later analysis permuted the HLA or CMV assignments 20 times. In a later analysis, co-occurring TCRs were grouped using DBSCAN, with TCRdist sequence similarity added in when clustering inside HLA-allele-positive subsets. Repertoires with fewer than 30,000 or more than 120,000 public chains were left out of co-occurrence clustering, as were roughly five repertoires with anomalous nucleotide sharing. The source is immuneACCESS, and TCRdb retained only in-frame sequences with V and J called. Part of the clones is not carried over; for the studies checked, unresolved V genes explain less than half of this, and the remainder is unexplained. The DNA gave D and trimming, while V, J and clone size come from that table. The sample table holds about 150,000 clones, of which roughly 77% were seen once. The ten largest clones take up about 8.3% of the sample.

Broad study findings and their caveats: According to the authors, the approach could potentially be generalized to other disease states and immunological phenotypes. Because some donors lacked HLA typing at each locus, the association tests relied only on the typed subset. Presence/absence analyses assumed roughly uniform sequencing depth across donors, an assumption that may not hold. Most TCR sequences were observed very rarely across donors, whereas some public TCRs were present in many individuals. Cytomegalovirus status was reported to be diagnosed by the classifier with high specificity and sensitivity in both the original and validation cohorts. According to a later analysis, most CMV-associated TCR beta chains appeared to be HLA-restricted, and the HLA associations seemed to be driven largely by CMV exposure. Several of the top co-occurrence clusters appeared to be linked to parvovirus B19, influenza, CMV and Epstein-Barr virus, according to a later analysis. In a later analysis, HLA-associated TCR beta chains showed more clonal expansion and lower generation probabilities than non-associated chains that were equally common. A cluster of highly shared sequence variants was judged likely to be a technical artifact of the sequencing pipeline. In a later analysis, some 17,000 TCR beta sequences were associated with specific HLA alleles at a false discovery rate of 0.05. A few of the identified cytomegalovirus-associated TCR beta chains were confirmed in vitro to be specific for cytomegalovirus antigens. V-gene and J-gene trimming of TCR beta chains was associated with a missense DCLRE1C variant in a later genetic analysis, and the association was replicated in an independent cohort. A further reported finding was that TCR beta sequences accurately predicted the HLA-A and HLA-B alleles for most subjects in the first cohort. An earlier analysis of approximately 540 of the donors showed that most TCR beta V segments appeared in productive rearrangements either about 87% or about 30% of the time, which broadly matched IMGT annotations. Some IMGT-functional V segments, including TRBV6-2 and TRBV6-3, could not be distinguished by the 87-base-pair reads and were therefore excluded. Linkage disequilibrium might explain the correlated functional status among segregating V segments, but an unknown experimental factor could not be excluded. Because counts were too low, around 18 rarely observed V segments, including chromosome 9 orphons, were left out of the earlier analysis of 587 of the donors. In a later analysis, TCR association rates were found to vary across HLA loci, with the most associated TCRs seen for DRB1 alleles and the fewest for HLA-C alleles. Assigning TCR associations to individual alleles was difficult when HLA alleles, especially DR and DQ, strongly co-occurred. According to a later genetic analysis, donors in an Asian-associated ancestry cluster had fewer N-insertions in productive TCRs than the approximately 650-donor mean. A total of about 180 TCR beta chains were listed by the study as associated with cytomegalovirus. This cohort had only TCR beta chains sequenced, and the lack of alpha or paired-chain data limited which features could be detected. For the cohort, immune exposure information was limited to CMV serostatus.

In the case of this clone: Its binding antigen is unknown. Base qualities are missing; no much larger clone stands one base away.

For CDR1 and CDR2, the germline V gene (reference sequence) lists SEHNR and FQNEAQ. The CDR3 covers 14 residues, taking in both the cysteine and the phenylalanine. CDR3 DNA only is kept here, 42 bases in frame from base 1. The junction carries 14 bases between V and J, which are trimmed by 8 bases and 4 bases respectively. The TCR was taken from a man under 40 in good health and CMV-seropositive. The rearrangement combines TRBV7-9 with TRBJ2-2, with TRBD2 as a weak D call on 5 bases. Sequenced material: PBMCs. The CDR3 corresponds to CASPKAGGTGELFF. The DNA is as follows: TGTGCCAGCCCCAAGGCGGGTGGCACCGGGGAGCTGTTTTTT.